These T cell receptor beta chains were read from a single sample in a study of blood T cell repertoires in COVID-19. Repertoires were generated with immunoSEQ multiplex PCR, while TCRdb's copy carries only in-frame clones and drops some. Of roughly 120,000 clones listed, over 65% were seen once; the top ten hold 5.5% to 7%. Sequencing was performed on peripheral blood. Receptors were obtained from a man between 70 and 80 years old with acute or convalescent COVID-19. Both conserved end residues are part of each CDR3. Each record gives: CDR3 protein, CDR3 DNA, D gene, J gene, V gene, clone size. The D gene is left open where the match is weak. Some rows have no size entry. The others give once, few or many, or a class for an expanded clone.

CDR3 protein: CASSAGQGAYEQYF
CDR3 DNA: TGTGCCAGCAGCGCCGGACAGGGGGCTTACGAGCAGTACTTC
D gene: TRBD1
J gene: TRBJ2-7
V gene: TRBV7-9
clone size: .

CDR3 protein: CASSQDRGAINQPQHF
CDR3 DNA: TGTGCCAGCAGCCAAGATAGGGGCGCAATCAATCAGCCCCAGCATTTT
D gene: .
J gene: TRBJ1-5
V gene: TRBV3-1/TRBV3-2
clone size: .

CDR3 protein: CASSIDQETQYF
CDR3 DNA: TGTGCCAGTAGTATCGACCAAGAGACCCAGTACTTC
D gene: .
J gene: TRBJ2-5
V gene: TRBV19
clone size: .

CDR3 protein: CASSRDTYYEQYF
CDR3 DNA: TGTGCCAGCAGCCGGGACACTTACTACGAGCAGTACTTC
D gene: .
J gene: TRBJ2-7
V gene: TRBV7-9
clone size: few

CDR3 protein: CASRDADRLGDEQFF
CDR3 DNA: TGTGCCAGCAGAGACGCCGACCGGTTAGGAGATGAGCAGTTCTTC
D gene: .
J gene: TRBJ2-1
V gene: TRBV7-8
clone size: .

CDR3 protein: CASSQLYPGNTQYF
CDR3 DNA: TGCGCCAGCAGCCAACTGTACCCCGGGAATACGCAGTATTTT
D gene: .
J gene: TRBJ2-3
V gene: TRBV4-1
clone size: .

CDR3 protein: CASSLRTETTLNTEAFF
CDR3 DNA: TGTGCCAGCAGCTTACGGACTGAGACCACCTTAAACACTGAAGCTTTCTTT
D gene: .
J gene: TRBJ1-1
V gene: TRBV7-9
clone size: .

CDR3 protein: CASRGQGGYGYTF
CDR3 DNA: TGTGCCAGCAGAGGACAGGGTGGCTATGGCTACACCTTC
D gene: TRBD1
J gene: TRBJ1-2
V gene: TRBV25-1
clone size: .

CDR3 protein: CASSYSGTGTSNEQFF
CDR3 DNA: TGCGCCAGCAGCTATTCCGGGACAGGGACGAGCAATGAGCAGTTCTTC
D gene: TRBD1
J gene: TRBJ2-1
V gene: TRBV5-1
clone size: .

CDR3 protein: CASSQELRGGTSTDTQYF
CDR3 DNA: TGTGCCAGCAGCCAAGAATTGCGGGGGGGAACTAGCACAGATACGCAGTATTTT
D gene: TRBD2
J gene: TRBJ2-3
V gene: TRBV3-1/TRBV3-2
clone size: .

CDR3 protein: CASSSRGQEVTEAFF
CDR3 DNA: TGTGCCAGCAGCTCTCGTGGACAGGAGGTCACTGAAGCTTTCTTT
D gene: TRBD1
J gene: TRBJ1-1
V gene: TRBV7-8
clone size: .

CDR3 protein: CASSSGDNQPQHF
CDR3 DNA: TGCGCCAGCAGCTCCGGGGACAATCAGCCCCAGCATTTT
D gene: .
J gene: TRBJ1-5
V gene: TRBV5-1
clone size: .

CDR3 protein: CASSLGGDRGNNEQFF
CDR3 DNA: TGTGCCAGCAGCTTGGGGGGTGACAGGGGGAACAATGAGCAGTTCTTC
D gene: TRBD1
J gene: TRBJ2-1
V gene: TRBV5-4
clone size: .

CDR3 protein: CASSQGPDEQYF
CDR3 DNA: TGTGCCAGCAGCCAAGGGCCTGACGAGCAGTACTTC
D gene: .
J gene: TRBJ2-7
V gene: TRBV3-1/TRBV3-2
clone size: .

CDR3 protein: CASSYDGTINEQFF
CDR3 DNA: TGTGCCAGCAGTTACGATGGGACTATTAATGAGCAGTTCTTC
D gene: TRBD2
J gene: TRBJ2-1
V gene: TRBV6-5
clone size: few